This TCR beta chain was sequenced in a study of blood T cell repertoires in COVID-19. Study-level background: Donors in the United States, Italy and Spain gave samples during acute or convalescent COVID-19.

Germline assignment: CDR1 KGHDR and CDR2 SFDVKD. The trim removed 7 bases at V and 5 bases at J, leaving 5 bases unmatched. This CDR3 region has 13 residues. TCRdb's table, derived via immunoSEQ multiplex PCR, lists solely in-frame clones and lacks some. This table has more than 200,000 clones, 88% appearing once. This chain connects TRBV24-1 to TRBJ2-5; 8 bases agree with TRBD1. The receptor's source is a woman in her twenties or thirties with COVID-19, enrolled during active disease. Sequenced input: peripheral blood. CDR3 loop: CATRGQGWETQYF. CDR3 sequence (DNA): TGTGCCACCAGAGGACAGGGATGGGAGACCCAGTACTTC.